These 30 T cell receptor beta chains came from one sample sequenced in a study of OX40 agonist ivuxolimab in advanced cancers. Data came from immunoSEQ multiplex PCR; TCRdb stores just in-frame clones and leaves some out. Of 76,000 or so clones listed, nearly 95% are singletons. The starting material was CD4+ or CD8+ T cells sorted from blood, obtained in a trial of the OX40 agonist ivuxolimab. These receptors originate from an adult with an advanced solid tumor such as melanoma, head and neck, liver or kidney cancer.

The chain recombines TRBV9 with TRBJ2-2; 9 bases map to TRBD1. V dropped 1 base and J dropped 3; count of bases not matched to a gene: 7. Germline loops: CDR1 SGDLS, CDR2 YYNGEE. The CDR3 totals 17 residues. The CDR3 sequence: CASSVPGDRADTGELFF. Written as DNA, the CDR3 is TGTGCCAGCAGCGTACCGGGGGACAGGGCGGACACCGGGGAGCTGTTTTTT.

The genes are TRBV18 and TRBJ2-7; the D gene is possibly TRBD2 (5 bases). Trimming shortened V by 2 bases and J by 1 base, and 9 bases separated the two germline ends. In germline, CDR1 is KGHSH, CDR2 LQKENI. The CDR3 consists of 14 residues. CDR3 protein: CASSPSEGSYEQYF. CDR3 nucleotide sequence: TGTGCCAGCTCACCATCTGAGGGATCCTACGAGCAGTACTTC. Complete variable domain (other parts from reference TRBV18 and TRBJ2-7): NAGVMQNPRHLVRRRGQEARLRCSPMKGHSHVYWYRQLPEEGLKFMVYLQKENIIDESGMPKERFSAEFPKEGPSILRIQQVVRGDSAAYFCASSPSEGSYEQYFGPGTRLTVT.

In this sample, this clone turned up once. The J gene is TRBJ2-1, the V gene TRBV4-1; D possibly corresponds to TRBD2 (6 bases). Germline V gene data show CDR1 as MGHRA and CDR2 as YSYEKL. This CDR3 is built from 15 residues. V lost 1 base to trimming and J lost 8 bases, with 15 bases between them. The CDR3 bases are TGCGCCAGCAGCCAAGGGCTTTATAGCGGTGATGAGCAGTTCTTC. It translates to CASSQGLYSGDEQFF.

The chain combines TRBV4-3 with TRBJ1-4; no definite D call. From germline, CDR1 is LGHNA and CDR2 YSLEER. This CDR3 spans 15 amino acids. Between the trimmed V and J ends, which lost 5 bases and 5 bases, there was a span of 15 bases. CDR3 loop: CASSVSTRTNEKLFF. CDR3 bases: TGCGCCAGCAGCGTTTCCACTCGGACGAATGAAAAACTGTTTTTT.

The chain joins TRBV25-1 to TRBJ2-7, with 7 bases lining up with TRBD1. The CDR3 totals 17 residues. Germline V gene data show CDR1 as MGHDK and CDR2 as SYGVNS. The V and J ends lost 1 base and 0 bases, in that order; junction bases with no gene match: 9. The CDR3 region has the DNA TGTGCCAGCAGTGAATCCGTAATTGACAGGGCCTCCTACGAGCAGTACTTC. Residues: CASSESVIDRASYEQYF.

V is TRBV6-1 and J is TRBJ2-3, with TRBD2 identical over 9 bases. CDR1 and CDR2 from the germline V gene are MNHNS and SASEGT. The V gene end was trimmed by 5 bases and the J gene end by 5 bases; junction bases not matched to a gene: 5. The CDR3 spans 14 residues. The CDR3 region is CASSLAGTGDTQYF. As DNA, the CDR3 is TGTGCCAGCAGTCTAGCGGGAACGGGAGATACGCAGTATTTT.

V and J are TRBV2 and TRBJ2-1, with D possibly being TRBD2 (5 bases). The V end lost 1 base, the J end lost 2 bases, and 9 bases lay between the germline ends. This CDR3 is built from 15 residues. Germline lookup yields CDR1 SNHLY and CDR2 FYNNEI. CDR3 loop: CASSEGRATYNEQFF. CDR3 coding DNA: TGTGCCAGCAGTGAAGGGCGGGCGACCTACAATGAGCAGTTCTTC.

The chain uses TRBV7-3 and TRBJ1-1, with TRBD1 matching over 8 bases. CDR3 length: 15 amino acids. V lost 1 base to trimming and J lost 4 bases; unmatched junction nucleotides: 5. In germline, CDR1 is SGHTA, CDR2 FQGTGA. The CDR3 spells CASSLIRQGSTEAFF. The CDR3 coding sequence is TGTGCCAGCAGCTTAATAAGACAGGGGAGCACTGAAGCTTTCTTT.

The chain recombines TRBV11-2 with TRBJ1-2; D may be TRBD1 (5 bases). Deletions cut 1 base from V and 4 bases from J, with 10 bases between. This CDR3 has 14 residues. Germline assignment: CDR1 SGHAT and CDR2 FQNNGV. The CDR3 region is CASSLGGGFYGYTF. The CDR3 DNA reads TGTGCCAGCAGCTTAGGGGGGGGTTTCTATGGCTACACCTTC.

The V gene is TRBV5-6, the J gene TRBJ1-5, with D perhaps matching TRBD1 (6 bases). The V end was cut by 2 bases, the J end by 4 bases, with 16 bases between. Per germline, CDR1 SGHDT and CDR2 YYEEEE. The CDR3 totals 16 residues. The CDR3 sequence: CASSFWVTGLNQPQHF. Here the CDR3 DNA reads TGTGCCAGCAGCTTTTGGGTTACAGGGTTAAATCAGCCCCAGCATTTT.

This chain links TRBV9 with TRBJ1-3, with D hard to call. The germline gives CDR1 SGDLS, CDR2 YYNGEE. CDR3 length: 15 residues. Trimming left V 0 bases short and J 0 bases short, with 7 bases between. Here the CDR3 reads CASSVGASSGNTIYF. The CDR3 DNA is TGTGCCAGCAGCGTAGGGGCGAGCTCTGGAAACACCATATATTTT.

The chain joins TRBV30 to TRBJ1-6, with 8 nucleotides matching TRBD1. CDR3 size: 14 residues. Germline loops: CDR1 GTSNPN, CDR2 SVGIG (reference sequence). The V gene end was trimmed by 2 bases and the J gene end by 10 bases; junction bases not matched to a gene: 7. The DNA for the CDR3 is TGTGCCTGGAGTCCTGGACAGGGACGCTCACCCCTCCACTTT. This sequence encodes CAWSPGQGRSPLHF.

As concerns this clone: Other nucleotide sequences in the sample specify the same CDR3. The chain combines TRBV14 with TRBJ1-2, with D unclear. The length of the CDR3 is 12 residues. In germline, CDR1 is SGHDN, CDR2 FVKESK. V lost 3 bases, J lost 4 bases, and 6 bases lay in between. CDR3 coding DNA: TGTGCCAGCAGCCAGGCCAGCTATGGCTACACCTTC. It is translated as CASSQASYGYTF.

This clone was seen only once. V and J are TRBV6-1 and TRBJ1-5, with no clear D. Germline CDR1 MNHNS, CDR2 SASEGT. The CDR3 consists of 15 residues. V was trimmed by 7 bases and J by 2 bases, leaving 15 bases between them. Here the CDR3 DNA reads TGTGCCAGCACTCCATTGACATATGGCAATCAGCCCCAGCATTTT. Protein: CASTPLTYGNQPQHF.

The genes are TRBV4-3 and TRBJ1-2, with 9 bases identical to TRBD1. Germline assignment: CDR1 LGHNA and CDR2 YSLEER. With 0 bases clipped from V and 3 bases from J, the junction kept 8 bases outside the gene matches. There are 17 residues in the CDR3. In DNA form, the CDR3 reads TGCGCCAGCAGCCAAGAACACGGCGGGACAGGGCACTATGGCTACACCTTC. Residues: CASSQEHGGTGHYGYTF.

This clone was counted a single time. The chain joins TRBV6-4 to TRBJ2-2; TRBD2 matches 9 bases. The junction had 7 bases not matched to a gene; V was cut back by 4 bases and J by 4 bases. The CDR3 spans 16 residues. The germline V gene encodes CDR1 MRHNA and CDR2 SNTAGT. The CDR3 coding sequence is TGTGCCAGCAGTGCCTCAGCGGGGGGTATCACCGGGGAGCTGTTTTTT. It specifies CASSASAGGITGELFF.

The rearrangement joins TRBV5-1 to TRBJ2-5; D is perhaps TRBD2 (6 bases). V lost 0 bases to trimming and J lost 4 bases, with 13 bases between them. The V gene's germline CDR1 is SGHRS and CDR2 YFSETQ. This CDR3 has 15 amino acids. CDR3 bases: TGCGCCAGCAGCTTGGGACTAGTGGGCCCAGAGACCCAGTACTTC. This gives the protein CASSLGLVGPETQYF.

In this sample, this clone turned up a few times. The genes are TRBV9 and TRBJ2-1; D is unresolved. The V gene's germline CDR1 is SGDLS and CDR2 YYNGEE. This CDR3 region has 12 residues. Trimming shortened V by 4 bases and J by 5 bases, and 7 bases separated the two germline ends. CDR3 bases: TGTGCCAGCAGCCCTAACAACAATGAGCAGTTCTTC. It is translated as CASSPNNNEQFF.

The chain uses TRBV19 and TRBJ2-7; 12 bases map to TRBD2. Germline CDR1 is LNHDA and CDR2 is SQIVND (reference sequence). The CDR3 contains 16 residues. V shed 3 bases and J 2 bases; nucleotides not matched to a gene: 5. The CDR3, as DNA: TGTGCCAGTAGTATGGCTAGCGGGAGGGGGGCCTACGAGCAGTACTTC. Residues: CASSMASGRGAYEQYF.

V usage is TRBV29-1 and J usage is TRBJ1-2, with D unclear. Germline V gives CDR1 SQVTM, CDR2 ANQGSEA. The CDR3 length is 11 residues. Trimming took 4 bases from V and 5 from J, leaving 8 bases between them. CDR3: CSVAGTYGYTF. The CDR3 DNA sequence: TGCAGCGTTGCGGGAACGTATGGCTACACCTTC.

The rearrangement links TRBV19 to TRBJ2-2, with a weak D call TRBD1 (6 bases). The CDR3 totals 14 residues. V dropped 9 bases and J dropped 1 base, with 12 bases sitting between them. Germline values: CDR1 LNHDA, CDR2 SQIVND (reference sequence). For the CDR3, the DNA is TGTGCCAGCTCCCCGACAGGGAACACCGGGGAGCTGTTTTTT. Its translation: CASSPTGNTGELFF. The full variable domain, in which reference TRBV19 and TRBJ2-2 provide the parts outside the CDR3, is DGGITQSPKYLFRKEGQNVTLSCEQNLNHDAMYWYRQDPGQGLRLIYYSQIVNDFQKGDIAEGYSVSREKKESFPLTVTSAQKNPTAFYLCASSPTGNTGELFFGEGSRLTVL.

The chain combines TRBV2 with TRBJ2-4; the match to TRBD1 covers 7 bases. This CDR3 contains 16 residues. After removal of 6 bases from V and 3 bases from J, the junction contained 11 bases not matched to a gene. Germline V gene sequence: CDR1 SNHLY, CDR2 FYNNEI. The CDR3 protein is CASRGQPSNNKNIQYF. The CDR3 region has the DNA TGTGCCAGCAGGGGACAGCCCTCTAATAACAAAAACATTCAGTACTTC.

By sample share, this clone is medium-sized. This sequence joins TRBV19 and TRBJ1-6; 8 positions agree with TRBD1. V trimming: 5 bases; J trimming: 7 bases; junction bases outside the gene matches: 7. The CDR3 has 15 amino acids. Germline V gene data show CDR1 as LNHDA and CDR2 as SQIVND (reference sequence). The CDR3 reads CASSVRQGRNSPLHF. DNA for the CDR3: TGTGCCAGTAGTGTCCGACAGGGGAGGAATTCACCCCTCCACTTT.

This clone came up once. The V and J genes are TRBV5-5 and TRBJ1-4; a weak D match, TRBD1 (5 bases). This CDR3 contains 19 residues. Germline V gene sequence: CDR1 SGHKS, CDR2 YYEKEE (reference sequence). V was clipped by 1 base and J by 3 bases, with 22 bases between them. This CDR3 reads CASSLTGRSLGAPNEKLFF. The CDR3 DNA reads TGTGCCAGCAGCTTGACGGGCAGGTCCTTAGGGGCCCCTAATGAAAAACTGTTTTTT.

V is TRBV9 and J is TRBJ2-1; D gene ambiguous. From germline, CDR1 is SGDLS and CDR2 YYNGEE. This CDR3 comprises 14 residues. The V end lost 4 bases, the J end lost 5 bases, and 13 bases lay between the germline ends. For the CDR3, the DNA is TGTGCCAGCAGCCCGCGTCTAGAGGACAATGAGCAGTTCTTC. It specifies CASSPRLEDNEQFF. Full variable domain (remainder filled in from reference TRBV9 and TRBJ2-1): DSGVTQTPKHLITATGQRVTLRCSPRSGDLSVYWYQQSLDQGLQFLIQYYNGEERAKGNILERFSAQQFPDLHSELNLSSLELGDSALYFCASSPRLEDNEQFFGPGTRLTVL.

Only one count was recorded for this clone. V gene TRBV6-1 combines with J gene TRBJ2-2; TRBD2 agrees at 9 bases. The ends lost 3 bases at V and 7 bases at J; junction bases unmatched: 6. The CDR3 has 15 residues. The germline gives CDR1 MNHNS, CDR2 SASEGT. As DNA, the CDR3 is TGTGCCAGCAGTGACCAGGGACTAGCTGGCGGGGAGCTGTTTTTT. Residues: CASSDQGLAGGELFF.

This sequence joins TRBV30 and TRBJ1-1, with D uncertain. The V end was cut by 4 bases, the J end by 1 base, with 4 bases between. The CDR3 covers 11 residues. Germline CDR1 reads GTSNPN; CDR2 reads SVGIG (reference sequence). The CDR3 here is CAWIRNTEAFF. CDR3 sequence (DNA): TGTGCCTGGATTCGGAACACTGAAGCTTTCTTT.

Written as DNA, the CDR3 is TGCGCCAGCAGCCCCGGTGTAGGGGGAAGGCAGTACTTC. As protein: CASSPGVGGRQYF. The chain carries TRBV4-1 and TRBJ2-7; tentative D call: TRBD1 (6 bases). The V gene lost 4 bases and the J gene lost 9 bases, with 16 bases spanning the gap. Germline CDR1 MGHRA, CDR2 YSYEKL. This CDR3 has 13 amino acids.

This chain joins TRBV4-3 and TRBJ1-3; tentative D call: TRBD1 (5 bases). Trimming removed 2 bases from V and 0 bases from J, with 14 bases in between. Germline CDR1 and CDR2: LGHNA and YSLEER. CDR3 length equals 17 residues. CDR3 DNA: TGCGCCAGCAGCCAACGGTTAACAGGCTACTCTGGAAACACCATATATTTT. It yields the protein CASSQRLTGYSGNTIYF.

CDR3 DNA: TGTGCCAGCAGCCACGGACAGAATCAGCCCCAGCATTTT. This encodes CASSHGQNQPQHF. This sequence joins TRBV4-2 and TRBJ1-5; a possible D gene is TRBD1 (6 bases). CDR1 is LGHNA and CDR2 is YNFKEQ in the germline V gene. The CDR3 is made up of 13 amino acids. V lost 3 bases to trimming and J lost 4 bases, with 7 bases between them.